This TCR beta chain came from a study of tumor-infiltrating lymphocytes in primary liver carcinoma. Study as a whole: Donors had hepatocellular carcinoma or combined HCC and intrahepatic cholangiocarcinoma. Study findings and constraints: The study found only about 7.5-24% of top clones in all five tumor regions. With p = 0.039, the top-250-clone fraction in tumors significantly exceeded that in blood.

CDR3 length: 11 residues. Germline CDR1 SGHRS, CDR2 YFSETQ. V was pared by 8 bases and J by 5 bases, with 10 bases between. To note about this clonotype: The antigen is undetermined.

Co-extraction yielded RNA and DNA from about 20-30 mg of unsorted bulk tissue. There were five separate regions sampled from each tumor. Starting material of 400 to 600 ng total RNA yielded TCR beta cDNA via a constant-region primer. Construction of TCR beta libraries relied on three successive nested multiplex PCR rounds employing slightly modified ARM-PCR. PCR rounds one and two used TRBV1-TRBV30 forward primers with a C-beta reverse primer for 9 to 10 cycles each. Via MiXCR, TCRdb re-called the multiplex PCR reads, giving one row per CDR3 protein. The table has 45,000 to 65,000 distinct CDR3 sequences, roughly 80% seen once.

The genes are TRBV5-1 and TRBJ2-5, with D possibly matching TRBD2 (5 bases). Sequencing was performed on liver tumor tissue from sampling region 5. Subset defined: tumor region T5, tumor centre. The receptor was isolated from a man aged 35-49 years with primary liver carcinoma and hepatitis B virus infection. CDR3 sequence reads: CASSADETQYF. CDR3 sequence (DNA): TGCGCCAGTAGCGCAGATGAGACCCAGTACTTC.